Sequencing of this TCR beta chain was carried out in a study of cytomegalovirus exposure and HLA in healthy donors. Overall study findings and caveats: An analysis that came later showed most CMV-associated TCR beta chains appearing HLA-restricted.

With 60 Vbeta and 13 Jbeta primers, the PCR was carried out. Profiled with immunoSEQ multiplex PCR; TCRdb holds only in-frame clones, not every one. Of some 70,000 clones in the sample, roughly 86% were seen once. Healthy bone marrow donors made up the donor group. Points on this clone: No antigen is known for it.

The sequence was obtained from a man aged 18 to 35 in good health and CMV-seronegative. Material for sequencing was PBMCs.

CDR3 nucleotide sequence: TGTGCCAGCAGTTACAGGGGGGGTTACGAGCAGTACTTC. Amino acid sequence: CASSYRGGYEQYF. The chain joins TRBV6-5 to TRBJ2-5, with D perhaps TRBD2 (7 bases). TRBJ2-7 explains the end of the DNA better; the J call may be wrong. Germline loops: CDR1 MNHEY, CDR2 SVGAGI. The CDR3 is 13 residues long.